These 25 T cell receptor beta chains came from one sample sequenced in a study of CD8 T cells in Susac syndrome. Reverse transcription of 0.5 to 1 ug RNA used random hexamers. TCRdb reanalysed the immunoSEQ multiplex PCR reads using MiXCR and keeps one entry per CDR3 protein. The sample lists fewer than 85,000 distinct CDR3 sequences; approximately 94% were seen once. Sequenced input: CD8+ T cells from PBMCs. These receptors were obtained from a human donor with Susac syndrome.

CDR3 DNA sequence: TGTGCCACCGGATTGACAGGGCTAGGGCGCAATCAGCCCCAGCATTTT. As protein: CATGLTGLGRNQPQHF. The chain employs TRBV15 and TRBJ1-5; 7 bases agree with TRBD1. The CDR3 length is 16 residues. The V gene end was trimmed by 8 bases and the J gene end by 2 bases; junction bases not matched to a gene: 12. CDR1 is LNHNV, CDR2 YYDKDF, per germline (reference sequence).

A few counts support this clonotype. The chain employs TRBV20-1 and TRBJ1-3, with TRBD1 matching over 9 bases. V was clipped by 5 bases and J by 4 bases; unmatched bases: 6. The CDR3 runs to 14 residues. CDR1 DFQATT and CDR2 SNEGSKA come from the germline V gene (reference sequence). CDR3 protein: CSAPGQGEGNTIYF. The CDR3 coding sequence is TGCAGTGCTCCGGGACAGGGCGAGGGAAACACCATATATTTT.

The chain employs TRBV24-1 and TRBJ2-3; 8 bases agree with TRBD1. Germline V gene lookup returns CDR1 KGHDR and CDR2 SFDVKD. The CDR3 runs 13 residues. V lost 11 bases and J lost 4; bases outside the gene matches: 7. CDR3 protein: CAISSGGADTQYF. In DNA, the CDR3 is TGTGCCATCTCATCAGGGGGCGCAGATACGCAGTATTTT.

The rearrangement links TRBV7-6 to TRBJ2-5; 11 positions agree with TRBD2. The CDR3 has 14 residues. Germline CDR1 and CDR2: SGHVS and FNYEAQ. V gave up 5 bases and J gave up 5 bases; unmatched junction bases: 4. The CDR3 region has the DNA TGTGCCAGCAGCCCTAGCGGGGGGCACGAGACCCAGTACTTC. It codes for CASSPSGGHETQYF.

The V gene is TRBV27, the J gene TRBJ1-2; D gene ambiguous. V was clipped by 7 bases and J by 4 bases, with 13 bases between them. Germline loops: CDR1 MNHEY, CDR2 SMNVEV (reference sequence). This CDR3 region has 13 residues. CDR3 sequence: CASTSGRAYGYTF. In DNA form, the CDR3 reads TGTGCCAGCACCTCTGGGAGGGCCTATGGCTACACCTTC.

J is TRBJ2-5 and V is TRBV6-2 or TRBV6-3, with 11 bases fitting TRBD2. The germline gives CDR1 MNHEY, CDR2 SVGEGT. Losses at the gene ends were 2 bases for V and 5 bases for J; bases not matched to a gene: 7. The CDR3 extends over 16 amino acids. The chain's CDR3 is CASSYPSSGGWETQYF. The CDR3 nucleotides are TGTGCCAGCAGTTACCCCTCTAGCGGGGGGTGGGAGACCCAGTACTTC.

This rearrangement joins TRBV5-1 to TRBJ2-3; 8 bases agree with TRBD2. CDR1 SGHRS and CDR2 YFSETQ come from the germline V gene. V trimming: 0 bases; J trimming: 1 base; junction bases outside the gene matches: 1. CDR3 size: 15 residues. The CDR3 protein is CASSLERGRTDTQYF. The DNA of the CDR3 is TGCGCCAGCAGCTTGGAGCGGGGGCGCACAGATACGCAGTATTTT.

The chain links TRBV4-1 to TRBJ2-1; D is possibly TRBD1 (5 bases). V was clipped by 4 bases and J by 8 bases, with 12 bases between them. CDR3 size: 13 residues. Looked up from germline, CDR1 is MGHRA and CDR2 is YSYEKL. This CDR3 is CASSPDSGYEQFF. CDR3 nucleotide sequence: TGCGCCAGCAGCCCCGACAGTGGCTATGAGCAGTTCTTC.

In nucleotides, the CDR3 is TGTGCCAGCAGCGGGGGACAGGGAGGGCGCAATGAGCAGTTCTTC. It yields the protein CASSGGQGGRNEQFF. The rearrangement uses TRBV7-2 and TRBJ2-1; TRBD1 aligns across 9 bases. CDR3 length: 15 amino acids. CDR1 is SGHTA and CDR2 is FQGNSA in the germline V gene. J gave up 6 bases and V 5 bases, and 8 bases lay outside the gene matches.

This clonotype was counted a few times. The rearrangement joins TRBV27 to TRBJ2-7; the D is unclear. CDR3 length: 13 amino acids. Germline CDR1 and CDR2: MNHEY and SMNVEV (reference sequence). Trimming took off 3 bases at V and 3 bases at J, with 9 bases between the two ends. The CDR3 reads CASSFGRDYEQYF. CDR3 sequence (DNA): TGTGCCAGCAGTTTTGGAAGGGACTACGAGCAGTACTTC.

This clonotype occurred once. V gene TRBV9 combines with J gene TRBJ1-1, with D possibly being TRBD1 (5 bases). The CDR3 loop spans 13 amino acids. Trimming cost V 3 bases and J 5 bases, with 11 bases left between them. In germline, CDR1 is SGDLS, CDR2 YYNGEE. CDR3 protein: CASSEPGKTEAFF. CDR3 nucleotide sequence: TGTGCCAGCAGCGAGCCAGGGAAGACTGAAGCTTTCTTT. Full variable domain (rest looked up from reference TRBV9 and TRBJ1-1): DSGVTQTPKHLITATGQRVTLRCSPRSGDLSVYWYQQSLDQGLQFLIQYYNGEERAKGNILERFSAQQFPDLHSELNLSSLELGDSALYFCASSEPGKTEAFFGQGTRLTVV.

This chain uses TRBV11-3 with TRBJ2-1; D might be TRBD2 (6 bases). Germline-derived CDR1 and CDR2 are SGHNT and YENEEA. V was pared by 2 bases and J by 8 bases, with 16 bases between. This CDR3 is built from 15 residues. CDR3 residues: CASSLSGFPGDEQFF. CDR3 nucleotides: TGTGCCAGCAGCTTATCCGGGTTTCCGGGAGATGAGCAGTTCTTC. The entire variable domain, with the rest obtained from reference TRBV11-3 and TRBJ2-1, is as follows: EAGVVQSPRYKIIEKKQPVAFWCNPISGHNTLYWYLQNLGQGPELLIRYENEEAVDDSQLPKDRFSAERLKGVDSTLKIQPAELGDSAVYLCASSLSGFPGDEQFFGPGTRLTVL.

The CDR3 DNA is TGCGCCAGCAGCCAAGAGTCGGGGACAGGGGCCTACGAGCAGTACTTC. Amino acids: CASSQESGTGAYEQYF. J is TRBJ2-7 and V is TRBV4-1; TRBD1 agrees at 10 bases. CDR3 length equals 16 residues. Germline trimming cut 0 bases from V and 2 bases from J; bases unmatched to any gene: 4. Germline lookup yields CDR1 MGHRA and CDR2 YSYEKL.

The chain has TRBV27 and TRBJ2-5; 11 bases fit TRBD1. With V trimmed by 5 bases and J by 5 bases, 7 bases remained unmatched. The CDR3 loop spans 15 amino acids. Germline V gives CDR1 MNHEY, CDR2 SMNVEV (reference sequence). CDR3 sequence reads: CASSQRTGGFETQYF. The CDR3 DNA reads TGTGCCAGCAGTCAAAGGACAGGGGGCTTCGAGACCCAGTACTTC.

The chain combines TRBV10-3 with TRBJ1-2; 8 bases are a match to TRBD1. In germline, CDR1 is ENHRY, CDR2 SYGVKD. CDR3 length: 14 amino acids. The V gene end was trimmed by 5 bases and the J gene end by 3 bases; junction bases not matched to a gene: 5. DNA of the CDR3: TGTGCCATCAGTTCAGGGGGCGAAGACTATGGCTACACCTTC. Protein product: CAISSGGEDYGYTF.

The V gene is TRBV24-1, the J gene TRBJ1-1; TRBD1 is a possible D gene (5 bases). V lost 0 bases and J 4 bases, leaving 11 bases between the germline ends. This CDR3 spans 15 amino acids. Per the germline V gene, CDR1 is KGHDR and CDR2 is SFDVKD. In DNA, the CDR3 is TGTGCCACCAGTGATTTGCGGGGGATGGGCACTGAAGCTTTCTTT. Protein sequence: CATSDLRGMGTEAFF.

This chain uses TRBV7-9 with TRBJ1-2; 7 bases agree with TRBD1. The CDR3 extends over 14 amino acids. With 4 bases clipped from V and 5 bases from J, the junction kept 7 bases outside the gene matches. Germline V lookup: CDR1 SEHNR, CDR2 FQNEAQ (reference sequence). The CDR3 region has the DNA TGTGCCAGCAGCTCAGACAGGGAATTATATGGCTACACCTTC. Translated, it gives CASSSDRELYGYTF. The full variable domain, with the rest looked up from reference TRBV7-9 and TRBJ1-2, is DTGVSQNPRHKITKRGQNVTFRCDPISEHNRLYWYRQTLGQGPEFLTYFQNEAQLEKSRLLSDRFSAERPKGSFSTLEIQRTEQGDSAMYLCASSSDRELYGYTFGSGTRLTVV.

The chain recombines TRBV24-1 with TRBJ1-2; TRBD1 aligns across 7 bases. The CDR3 spans 13 residues. The J segment lost 8 bases and the V segment lost 3 bases, leaving 5 bases of the junction unmatched. Germline V gives CDR1 KGHDR, CDR2 SFDVKD. CDR3 region: CATSDHRGGGYTF. In DNA form, the CDR3 reads TGTGCCACCAGTGATCACAGGGGAGGAGGCTACACCTTC.

J is TRBJ2-3 and V is TRBV21-1; the tabulated D call, TRBD1, remains unverified against the DNA. TRBV21-1 is a pseudogene segment. This CDR3 is built from 17 residues. The CDR3, as DNA: TGTGCCAGCAGCTACCGGGACCAAAAGGTGTTCCCAGATACGCAGTATTTT. Translation: CASSYRDQKVFPDTQYF.

This clonotype occurred once. V gene TRBV7-9 combines with J gene TRBJ2-5, with D maybe TRBD2 (7 bases). CDR1 and CDR2 from the germline V gene are SEHNR and FQNEAQ (reference sequence). V was shortened by 5 bases and J by 4 bases, with 20 bases between the two germline ends. The CDR3 consists of 16 residues. This CDR3 reads CASSPMGGGQRETQYF. The CDR3 nucleotides are TGTGCCAGCAGCCCCATGGGAGGGGGACAAAGAGAGACCCAGTACTTC.

This chain uses TRBV6-2 or TRBV6-3 with TRBJ2-5; D might be TRBD2 (6 bases). CDR3 length: 15 residues. Germline V gene lookup returns CDR1 MNHEY and CDR2 SVGEGT. The V gene lost 2 bases and the J gene lost 5 bases, with 15 bases spanning the gap. Here the CDR3 DNA reads TGTGCCAGCAGTTACGGTCGGGGGAGGAAGGAGACCCAGTACTTC. Protein product: CASSYGRGRKETQYF.

The rearrangement joins TRBV27 to TRBJ2-3; D possibly corresponds to TRBD2 (6 bases). CDR3 size: 15 residues. CDR1 and CDR2 from the germline V gene are MNHEY and SMNVEV (reference sequence). V lost 3 bases, J lost 4 bases, and 14 bases lay in between. The CDR3 region has the DNA TGTGCCAGCAGTTTTCGTTTATCGGGGGCAGATACGCAGTATTTT. This gives the protein CASSFRLSGADTQYF.

The chain employs TRBV25-1 and TRBJ1-5; D remains ambiguous. Trimming removed 6 bases at V and 2 bases at J, with 11 bases between. This CDR3 is built from 14 residues. Germline CDR1 reads MGHDK; CDR2 reads SYGVNS. CDR3 residues: CASSRHPGNQPQHF. CDR3 coding DNA: TGTGCCAGCAGCCGCCACCCGGGCAATCAGCCCCAGCATTTT.

V gene TRBV12-3 or TRBV12-4 combines with J gene TRBJ2-2; the D is unclear. This CDR3 has 16 residues. V gave up 4 bases and J gave up 2 bases, with 14 bases separating them. The DNA for the CDR3 is TGTGCCAGCAGTTCCTCCATTAGCTTTAACACCGGGGAGCTGTTTTTT. Translating gives CASSSSISFNTGELFF.

The gene calls are TRBV5-1 and TRBJ2-1; weak D call: TRBD1 (5 bases). The CDR3 consists of 13 residues. Germline assignment: CDR1 SGHRS and CDR2 YFSETQ. Between the trimmed V and J ends, which lost 2 bases and 9 bases, there was a span of 12 bases. The CDR3 spells CASSLTGIGEQFF. The CDR3, as DNA: TGCGCCAGCAGCTTAACAGGCATCGGTGAGCAGTTCTTC.